One and the same sample provided the 24 T cell receptor beta chains below, sequenced in a study of neurological immune-mediated disorders. TCRdb used MiXCR to reprocess the 5' RACE reads, holding one entry per CDR3 protein. Among 65,000 to 90,000 distinct CDR3 sequences listed, just over 5% were seen once. The specimen was PBMCs. The receptor set was obtained from a woman between 25 and 40 years old with multiple sclerosis.

This clonotype was picked up many times. The chain recombines TRBV5-1 with TRBJ2-7; no firm D call. CDR3 size: 12 residues. Trimming cost V 0 bases and J 5 bases, with 6 bases left between them. Germline V CDR1 and CDR2: SGHRS, YFSETQ. The CDR3 spells CASSLAENEQYF. In DNA, the CDR3 is TGCGCCAGCAGCTTGGCCGAGAACGAGCAGTACTTC.

In this sample, this clonotype turned up many times. The chain couples TRBV5-1 to TRBJ1-2; weak D call: TRBD1 (5 bases). There are 12 residues in the CDR3. Deletions cut 6 bases from V and 6 bases from J, with 12 bases between. Germline CDR1 reads SGHRS; CDR2 reads YFSETQ. CDR3 in amino acids: CASTGQFDGYTF. The DNA of the CDR3 is TGCGCCAGCACCGGACAATTCGATGGCTACACCTTC.

This clonotype has ten or more counts. The V gene is TRBV5-1, the J gene TRBJ2-7; no definite D call. The CDR3 runs 13 residues. In germline, CDR1 is SGHRS, CDR2 YFSETQ. Trimming shortened V by 4 bases and J by 1 base, and 9 bases separated the two germline ends. The CDR3 DNA reads TGCGCCAGCAGCCCTGGCGGATCCTACGAGCAGTACTTC. Translating it yields CASSPGGSYEQYF. The whole variable domain, remainder taken from reference TRBV5-1 and TRBJ2-7, is KAGVTQTPRYLIKTRGQQVTLSCSPISGHRSVSWYQQTPGQGLQFLFEYFSETQRNKGNFPGRFSGRQFSNSRSEMNVSTLELGDSALYLCASSPGGSYEQYFGPGTRLTVT.

The chain employs TRBV5-1 and TRBJ2-4; 9 bases agree with TRBD2. Germline V gene sequence: CDR1 SGHRS, CDR2 YFSETQ. The V and J ends lost 0 bases and 0 bases, in that order; junction bases with no gene match: 16. This CDR3 region has 21 residues. The CDR3 region has the DNA TGCGCCAGCAGCTTGGAGGGGCGGGTAGCGGGAGAGGGTGAAGCCAAAAACATTCAGTACTTC. It yields the protein CASSLEGRVAGEGEAKNIQYF. The full variable domain, in which reference TRBV5-1 and TRBJ2-4 provide the parts outside the CDR3, is KAGVTQTPRYLIKTRGQQVTLSCSPISGHRSVSWYQQTPGQGLQFLFEYFSETQRNKGNFPGRFSGRQFSNSRSEMNVSTLELGDSALYLCASSLEGRVAGEGEAKNIQYFGAGTRLSVL.

This clonotype occurred many times. CDR3 in amino acids: CASSLGRLAANTGELFF. In DNA, the CDR3 is TGCGCCAGCAGCTTGGGGCGACTAGCGGCTAACACCGGGGAGCTGTTTTTT. The chain employs TRBV5-1 and TRBJ2-2; 9 bases agree with TRBD2. From germline, CDR1 is SGHRS and CDR2 YFSETQ. This CDR3 contains 17 residues. V gave up 0 bases and J gave up 2 bases; unmatched junction bases: 5.

There are many counts of this clonotype. The rearrangement uses TRBV20-1 and TRBJ2-3; weak D call: TRBD2 (6 bases). The germline gives CDR1 DFQATT, CDR2 SNEGSKA (reference sequence). This CDR3 comprises 14 residues. V lost 2 bases to trimming and J lost 2 bases, with 11 bases between them. CDR3 sequence: CSARPLATTDTQYF. CDR3 nucleotide sequence: TGCAGTGCTAGACCGCTAGCGACCACAGATACGCAGTATTTT.

The table lists this clonotype with many counts. CDR3 sequence (DNA): TGTGCCAGCAGTTTAGGATACGAGCAGTACGTC. This gives the protein CASSLGYEQYV. The chain couples TRBV12-3 or TRBV12-4 to TRBJ2-7; D ambiguous. Deletions cut 1 base from V and 4 bases from J, with 2 bases between. This CDR3 has 11 amino acids.

This clonotype occurred many times. The chain employs TRBV10-3 and TRBJ2-5; maybe TRBD1 (5 bases). V lost 9 bases, J lost 2 bases, and 13 bases lay in between. The CDR3 runs 13 residues. Germline V CDR1 and CDR2: ENHRY, SYGVKD. Here the CDR3 reads CAIQGIGQETQYF. CDR3 in DNA: TGTGCCATTCAGGGAATTGGGCAAGAGACCCAGTACTTC.

This clonotype came up many times. V is TRBV20-1 and J is TRBJ2-1; 10 bases are a match to TRBD2. After removal of 1 base from V and 4 bases from J, the junction contained 4 bases not matched to a gene. CDR1 and CDR2 from the germline V gene are DFQATT and SNEGSKA (reference sequence). The CDR3 loop spans 15 amino acids. CDR3 protein: CSARGSGGGYNEQFF. The CDR3 DNA follows: TGCAGTGCTAGAGGAAGCGGGGGGGGTTACAATGAGCAGTTCTTC.

This clonotype turned up a few times. This sequence joins TRBV20-1 and TRBJ1-1, with D maybe TRBD1 (5 bases). V lost 4 bases to trimming and J lost 2 bases, with 8 bases between them. Germline CDR1 DFQATT, CDR2 SNEGSKA (reference sequence). CDR3 length equals 12 residues. The CDR3: CSATQANTEAFF. The CDR3 DNA reads as TGCAGTGCTACACAGGCTAACACTGAAGCTTTCTTT.

This clonotype has a count of ten or more. The J gene is TRBJ2-7, the V gene TRBV5-1, with TRBD2 matching over 10 bases. J gave up 2 bases and V 4 bases, and 9 bases lay outside the gene matches. Germline CDR1 is SGHRS and CDR2 is YFSETQ. There are 16 residues in the CDR3. This CDR3 is CASSIFTSGKTYEQYF. The CDR3, as DNA: TGCGCCAGCAGCATCTTTACTAGCGGGAAAACCTACGAGCAGTACTTC. The full variable domain, completed using reference TRBV5-1 and TRBJ2-7, is KAGVTQTPRYLIKTRGQQVTLSCSPISGHRSVSWYQQTPGQGLQFLFEYFSETQRNKGNFPGRFSGRQFSNSRSEMNVSTLELGDSALYLCASSIFTSGKTYEQYFGPGTRLTVT.

This clonotype occurred many times. V is TRBV15 and J is TRBJ1-1; D unclear. Germline values: CDR1 LNHNV, CDR2 YYDKDF (reference sequence). The CDR3 sequence is 12 residues long. Trimming cost V 2 bases and J 3 bases, with 4 bases left between them. CDR3 DNA sequence: TGTGCCACCAGCAGACTTGACACTGAAGCTTTCTTT. It encodes CATSRLDTEAFF. Complete variable domain (other parts from reference TRBV15 and TRBJ1-1): DAMVIQNPRYQVTQFGKPVTLSCSQTLNHNVMYWYQQKSSQAPKLLFHYYDKDFNNEADTPDNFQSRRPNTSFCFLDIRSPGLGDTAMYLCATSRLDTEAFFGQGTRLTVV.

This clonotype has ten or more counts. This chain links TRBV12-3 or TRBV12-4 with TRBJ2-3; D gene uncertain. The CDR3 totals 12 residues. V was shortened by 7 bases and J by 1 base, with 6 bases between the two germline ends. CDR3 nucleotides: TGTGCCAGCACTCTACGCACAGATACGCAGTATTTT. Translating gives CASTLRTDTQYF.

In its sample, this clonotype was seen many times. V and J are TRBV3-1 and TRBJ1-1; D gene unclear. Germline CDR1 reads LGHDT; CDR2 reads YNNKEL (reference sequence). V was clipped by 5 bases and J by 5 bases, with 9 bases between them. The CDR3 is 12 amino acids. The CDR3 bases are TGTGCCAGCAGCTTCCCCCGAACTGAAGCTTTCTTT. This encodes CASSFPRTEAFF. Drawing the rest from reference TRBV3-1 and TRBJ1-1, the complete variable domain is DTAVSQTPKYLVTQMGNDKSIKCEQNLGHDTMYWYKQDSKKFLKIMFSYNNKELIINETVPNRFSPKSPDKAHLNLHINSLELGDSAVYFCASSFPRTEAFFGQGTRLTVV.

This clonotype appeared many times. The genes are TRBV5-1 and TRBJ2-7; D might be TRBD1 or TRBD2, each matching 6 bases. Per the germline V gene, CDR1 is SGHRS and CDR2 is YFSETQ. V was clipped by 4 bases and J by 4 bases, with 15 bases between them. This CDR3 is 14 amino acids long. CDR3 sequence: CASSGGLQGYEQYF. Written as DNA, the CDR3 is TGCGCCAGCAGCGGGGGGCTGCAGGGTTACGAGCAGTACTTC.

This clonotype appeared many times. The rearrangement joins TRBV5-1 to TRBJ1-5; 10 bases align to TRBD1. The germline gives CDR1 SGHRS, CDR2 YFSETQ. V dropped 3 bases and J dropped 6; count of bases not matched to a gene: 3. CDR3 size: 14 residues. This CDR3 is CASSSGTGVQPQHF. CDR3 DNA sequence: TGCGCCAGCAGCTCCGGGACAGGGGTTCAGCCCCAGCATTTT. Full variable domain (outside the CDR3, taken from reference TRBV5-1 and TRBJ1-5): KAGVTQTPRYLIKTRGQQVTLSCSPISGHRSVSWYQQTPGQGLQFLFEYFSETQRNKGNFPGRFSGRQFSNSRSEMNVSTLELGDSALYLCASSSGTGVQPQHFGDGTRLSIL.

In its sample, this clonotype was seen many times. The chain joins TRBV5-1 to TRBJ2-6; TRBD1 matches 8 bases. Germline values: CDR1 SGHRS, CDR2 YFSETQ. CDR3 length equals 17 residues. Germline trimming cut 3 bases from V and 0 bases from J; bases unmatched to any gene: 5. CDR3 residues: CASSSDRDLSGANVLTF. The CDR3 region has the DNA TGCGCCAGCAGCTCGGACAGGGATCTCTCTGGGGCCAACGTCCTGACTTTC.

This sequence joins TRBV20-1 and TRBJ2-7; D not certain. V shed 1 base and J shed 4 bases, with 8 bases lying between them. CDR1 DFQATT and CDR2 SNEGSKA come from the germline V gene (reference sequence). This CDR3 region has 12 residues. The CDR3 loop reads CSARGLSYEQYF. CDR3 nucleotides: TGCAGTGCTAGAGGGCTTTCGTACGAGCAGTACTTC.

The chain is built from TRBV20-1 and TRBJ2-7, with 12 bases lining up with TRBD1. Per germline, CDR1 DFQATT and CDR2 SNEGSKA (reference sequence). The CDR3 runs to 15 residues. The trim removed 2 bases at V and 6 bases at J, leaving 8 bases unmatched. The chain's CDR3 is CSARSPGQGAFEQYF. The DNA for the CDR3 is TGCAGTGCTAGATCCCCGGGACAGGGGGCTTTCGAGCAGTACTTC.

This clonotype was detected ten times or more. J is TRBJ1-6 and V is TRBV6-1; D gene ambiguous. V lost 8 bases and J 8 bases, leaving 13 bases between the germline ends. The CDR3 extends over 13 amino acids. Per germline, CDR1 MNHNS and CDR2 SASEGT. In DNA form, the CDR3 reads TGTGCCAGCTGCCAGGCGCGGGATTCACCCCTCCACTTT. Its translation: CASCQARDSPLHF.

This clonotype was counted ten times or more. The chain uses TRBV20-1 and TRBJ1-1; maybe TRBD1 (5 bases). In germline, CDR1 is DFQATT, CDR2 SNEGSKA (reference sequence). The CDR3 loop spans 11 amino acids. The V gene lost 6 bases and the J gene lost 3 bases, with 8 bases spanning the gap. The CDR3 bases are TGCAGTGCGCGGGGGTACACTGAAGCTTTCTTT. Amino acid sequence: CSARGYTEAFF.

This clonotype showed up just a few times. This may be a read error: a much more frequent sequence differs by one nucleotide. The V call is TRBV5-1, the J call TRBJ1-2; D is undetermined. Germline V gene lookup returns CDR1 SGHRS and CDR2 YFSETQ. The germline V and J ends were trimmed by 2 bases and 5 bases, with 7 bases remaining between them. The CDR3 length is 12 residues. CDR3 in amino acids: CASSFQDYGYTF. CDR3 in DNA: TGCGCCAGCAGCTTTCAAGATTATGGCTACACCTTC.

The CDR3 spells CASSTGTPETQYF. CDR3 DNA: TGTGCCAGCAGTACAGGGACTCCAGAGACCCAGTACTTC. This chain connects TRBV9 to TRBJ2-5; D may match TRBD1 or TRBD2 (6 bases each). CDR1 SGDLS and CDR2 YYNGEE come from the germline V gene. Trimming stripped 5 bases from V and 4 bases from J, with 12 bases between. This CDR3 has 13 residues. The full variable domain, in which reference TRBV9 and TRBJ2-5 provide the parts outside the CDR3, is DSGVTQTPKHLITATGQRVTLRCSPRSGDLSVYWYQQSLDQGLQFLIQYYNGEERAKGNILERFSAQQFPDLHSELNLSSLELGDSALYFCASSTGTPETQYFGPGTRLLVL.

In regard to this clonotype: The missing conserved phenylalanine or tryptophan at the end of this CDR3 makes a read error likely. The rearrangement uses TRBV20-1 and TRBJ2-7, with D perhaps matching TRBD2 (5 bases). CDR3 length: 11 amino acids. The V gene's germline CDR1 is DFQATT and CDR2 SNEGSKA (reference sequence). Trimming took off 8 bases at V and 0 bases at J, with 8 bases between the two ends. For the CDR3, the DNA is TGCAGTCTTGGGAGCTCCTACGAGCAGTACAAC. Amino acids: CSLGSSYEQYN.